This T cell receptor beta chain derives from a study of CD8+ T cells in alopecia areata. The study, taken as a whole, reports: Clonality exceeded that of normal scalp in lesional scalp, most notably in alopecia totalis/universalis. Possibly because of HLA-related factors, TCR sharing was less clear across patients than in mice.

Sample treatment: oral pan-JAK inhibitor, 5-10 mg twice daily. With regard to this clone: Its target is unknown.

The CDR3 contains 15 residues. Germline V lookup: CDR1 MGHRA, CDR2 YSYEKL. The V gene lost 0 bases and the J gene lost 1 base, with 7 bases spanning the gap. Investigators isolated RNA and reverse transcribed it into cDNA to act as the sequencing template. Data came from immunoSEQ multiplex PCR; TCRdb stores just in-frame clones and leaves some out. This table has 95,000 to 100,000 clones, 55% to 70% appearing once. This sequence originates from a human donor with alopecia areata. This material consisted of CD8+ T cells sorted from blood, taken at roughly week 55, from a patient treated with tofacitinib. The J gene is TRBJ1-5, the V gene TRBV4-1, with D perhaps TRBD1 (6 bases). The CDR3 sequence is CASSQEGQSNQPQHF. DNA for the CDR3: TGCGCCAGCAGCCAAGAGGGACAAAGCAATCAGCCCCAGCATTTT.